Listed below are T cell receptor beta chains from one sample, sequenced in a study of T-cell reconstitution after alpha-beta-depleted transplantation in children. MiXCR was run by TCRdb on the PCR reads, yielding one entry per CDR3 protein. Of some 87,000 distinct CDR3 sequences listed, around 15% are singletons. Specimen: PBMCs, mostly from graft donor cells, collected 180 days after TCRalphabeta/CD19-depleted stem cell transplant. These receptors all stem from a male patient aged 2 to 9 who had a stem cell transplant for acute lymphoblastic leukemia, so the T cells may come from the graft donor. Both conserved end residues are part of each CDR3. Each record gives: CDR3 protein, CDR3 DNA, clone size, J gene, D gene, V gene. A D gene is named only where the DNA matches it firmly. The size field is filled for only some rows; it gives once, few, many or a size class.

CASSRVAGGLTDTQYF	TGCGCCAGCAGCCGGGTAGCGGGGGGACTCACAGATACGCAGTATTTT	few	TRBJ2-3	TRBD2	TRBV5-1
CASSGGPVSTGNTIYF	TGTGCCAGTAGTGGCGGACCCGTATCGACTGGAAACACCATATATTTT	-	TRBJ1-3	-	TRBV19
CSASQPPGQTQYF	TGCAGTGCTAGTCAGCCGCCTGGACAGACCCAGTACTTC	few	TRBJ2-5	-	TRBV20-1
CSARENYGYTF	TGCAGTGCTAGAGAAAACTATGGCTACACCTTC	-	TRBJ1-2	-	TRBV20-1
CASSQDTRDRGYNEQFF	TGCGCCAGCAGCCAAGACACTCGGGACAGGGGATACAATGAGCAGTTCTTC	-	TRBJ2-1	TRBD1	TRBV4-3
CASSYRGSYEQYF	TGCGCCAGCAGCTACAGGGGTTCCTACGAGCAGTACTTC	few	TRBJ2-7	TRBD1	TRBV5-1
CASSLSGTGSHEQYF	TGTGCCAGCAGCTTATCCGGGACAGGGAGCCACGAGCAGTACTTC	-	TRBJ2-7	TRBD1	TRBV5-6
CASSFRGRGLGNTIYF	TGTGCCAGCAGTTTCAGGGGCAGGGGACTTGGAAACACCATATATTTT	few	TRBJ1-3	-	TRBV12-3/TRBV12-4
CASSRLAGGHNEQFF	TGTGCCAGCAGCAGATTAGCGGGGGGGCACAATGAGCAGTTCTTC	-	TRBJ2-1	TRBD2	TRBV11-2
CASAPMSSTDTQYF	TGTGCCAGCGCTCCAATGTCTAGCACAGATACGCAGTATTTT	few	TRBJ2-3	-	TRBV12-3/TRBV12-4
CASLWGHEQYF	TGCGCCAGCTTATGGGGCCACGAGCAGTACTTC	-	TRBJ2-7	-	TRBV5-1
CASSQDGAAGDSGANVLTF	TGTGCCAGCAGCCAAGACGGTGCGGCAGGCGACTCTGGGGCCAACGTCCTGACTTTC	-	TRBJ2-6	-	TRBV4-2
CASSQEGPYEQYF	TGTGCCAGCAGCCAAGAGGGACCTTACGAGCAGTACTTC	many	TRBJ2-7	-	TRBV3-1
CASSWTPYQPQHF	TGTGCCAGCAGCTGGACACCGTATCAGCCCCAGCATTTT	few	TRBJ1-5	-	TRBV7-2
CSAIVPGGYTF	TGCAGTGCTATAGTCCCAGGAGGCTACACCTTC	few	TRBJ1-2	-	TRBV20-1
CASSLGADLTDTQYF	TGCGCCAGCAGCTTGGGGGCGGATTTGACAGATACGCAGTATTTT	-	TRBJ2-3	-	TRBV5-1
CSARPSGAPKAGELFF	TGCAGTGCTAGGCCTAGCGGGGCCCCTAAGGCCGGGGAGCTGTTTTTT	few	TRBJ2-2	TRBD2	TRBV20-1
CATSRGFTDTQFF	TGTGCCACCAGCAGAGGGTTCACAGATACGCAGTTTTTT	-	TRBJ2-3	-	TRBV15
CASSLEQDSNQPQHF	TGCGCCAGCAGCTTGGAGCAGGATAGCAATCAGCCCCAGCATTTT	many	TRBJ1-5	-	TRBV5-1
CASSQITSQVAGANVLTF	TGTGCCAGCAGCCAGATTACGTCCCAGGTGGCTGGGGCCAACGTCCTGACTTTC	-	TRBJ2-6	-	TRBV14
CASSLAKSGGHNEQFF	TGTGCCAGCAGTTTGGCGAAAAGCGGGGGCCACAATGAGCAGTTCTTC	few	TRBJ2-1	TRBD2	TRBV27
CASSPSSLQQGPPLHF	TGCGCCAGCAGCCCTTCTTCCCTCCAACAGGGTCCACCCCTCCACTTT	few	TRBJ1-6	-	TRBV5-1
CASSISGGAGTDTQYF	TGTGCCAGTAGTATCAGCGGGGGGGCCGGCACAGATACGCAGTATTTT	many	TRBJ2-3	TRBD2	TRBV19
CASRPLGADTQYF	TGTGCCAGCAGACCCTTAGGAGCCGATACGCAGTATTTT	few	TRBJ2-3	-	TRBV7-2
CASSYFGAGLSKTQYF	TGTGCCAGCAGCTATTTCGGGGCAGGGCTGTCGAAGACCCAGTACTTC	few	TRBJ2-5	-	TRBV6-5
CASSIRGSTDTQYF	TGTGCCAGCTCCATTCGGGGGAGCACAGATACGCAGTATTTT	many	TRBJ2-3	-	TRBV11-2
CASSFSGLAVSYEQYF	TGTGCCAGCAGCTTTTCAGGACTAGCGGTCTCCTACGAGCAGTACTTC	once	TRBJ2-7	TRBD2	TRBV7-2
CASSFEGQGDYEQYF	TGTGCCAGCAGCTTCGAGGGACAGGGAGACTACGAGCAGTACTTC	few	TRBJ2-7	TRBD1	TRBV7-8
CASSLVAGVNTGELFF	TGCGCCAGCAGCTTGGTAGCGGGGGTGAACACCGGGGAGCTGTTTTTT	many	TRBJ2-2	TRBD2	TRBV5-1
CASSQASDRLNEKLFF	TGCGCCAGCAGCCAAGCTTCGGACAGACTTAATGAAAAACTGTTTTTT	-	TRBJ1-4	-	TRBV4-3
CASKNPYRGANTEAFF	TGCGCCAGCAAAAATCCTTATAGAGGCGCGAACACTGAAGCTTTCTTT	few	TRBJ1-1	-	TRBV5-1
CSVVVTGELFF	TGCAGCGTCGTCGTCACCGGGGAGCTGTTTTTT	-	TRBJ2-2	-	TRBV29-1
CASSQGTAFVPNCRRETQYF	TGCGCCAGCAGCCAAGGGACGGCATTTGTACCAAATTGCCGCCGGGAGACCCAGTACTTC	few	TRBJ2-5	-	TRBV4-3
CASSARQVYEQYF	TGTGCCAGCAGCGCCAGACAGGTCTACGAGCAGTACTTC	-	TRBJ2-7	-	TRBV5-5
CASSLGRQGYMNTEAFF	TGCGCCAGCAGCTTGGGTCGACAGGGGTATATGAACACTGAAGCTTTCTTT	-	TRBJ1-1	TRBD1	TRBV5-1
CASSQGSANQPQHF	TGCGCCAGCAGCCAAGGGTCGGCCAATCAGCCCCAGCATTTT	many	TRBJ1-5	-	TRBV4-1
CASSYGPGSDYGYTF	TGTGCCAGCAGTTACGGGCCGGGAAGTGACTATGGCTACACCTTC	few	TRBJ1-2	-	TRBV6-2/TRBV6-3
CASTPGQGVQTQYF	TGTGCCAGCACCCCGGGACAGGGTGTACAGACCCAGTACTTC	-	TRBJ2-5	TRBD1	TRBV12-3/TRBV12-4
CASTVDRRYGYTF	TGTGCCAGCACGGTGGACCGGAGATATGGCTACACCTTC	few	TRBJ1-2	-	TRBV7-9
CASREGVSNQPQHF	TGTGCCAGCAGGGAAGGCGTTAGCAATCAGCCCCAGCATTTT	few	TRBJ1-5	-	TRBV2